This T cell receptor beta chain came from a study of human T cells and chemical hapten exposure. This clonotype turned up a few times. Its antigen is not known. Study-wide results and caveats: Patch test score was positively correlated with the counts of PT1 expanded TCRs. The donors suffered from alopecia, so their immune response may not match that of healthy people. Among expanded TCRs, significantly more large CDR3 similarity clusters formed than among controls.

Time point noted: patch test 1, 2 weeks after DPC sensitization. Sample treatment: therapeutic diphenylcyclopropenone sensitization with weekly scalp DPC. Individual cDNA molecules in this library carried unique molecular identifiers. TCRdb passed the RACE reads through MiXCR, listing each CDR3 protein once. Found here are 340,000 or so distinct CDR3 sequences, approximately 6.9% of them singletons; the top ten hold about 8%. Trimming removed 7 bases from V and 6 bases from J, with 16 bases in between. CDR3 length equals 14 residues. Per germline, CDR1 MNHEY and CDR2 SVGEGT. The sequenced sample was whole blood, obtained in connection with sensitization to the hapten diphenylcyclopropenone (DPC). This sequence joins TRBV6-2 or TRBV6-3 and TRBJ1-3, with D perhaps TRBD1 (6 bases). This TCR derives from a woman aged 18-29 years with alopecia areata. Some clones in this sample may be carry-over from other donors' samples. The CDR3 is CASTLIGQKNTIYF. As DNA, the CDR3 is TGTGCCAGCACCCTAATTGGACAGAAAAACACCATATATTTT.